The 19 T cell receptor beta chains below were found in one sample sequenced in a study of T cell responses to AZD1222 COVID-19 vaccine. Some clones are missing from TCRdb's copy, which holds only in-frame ones; the method was immunoSEQ multiplex PCR. The sample gives about 45,000 clones, over 70% of which show up once; about 3.6% is in the top ten. Sequenced material: peripheral blood, taken on day 0 of AZD1222 vaccination. These receptor sequences come from an adult in good health.

The V gene is TRBV11-3, the J gene TRBJ1-1; 7 bases align to TRBD1. The CDR3 is made up of 14 amino acids. J was trimmed by 3 bases and V by 5 bases; bases with no gene match: 6. CDR1 is SGHNT, CDR2 YENEEA, per germline. CDR3 nucleotides: TGTGCCAGCAGCCCAGGGGGGTCCCACACTGAAGCTTTCTTT. Its protein is CASSPGGSHTEAFF.

This chain uses TRBV4-1 with TRBJ1-2, with TRBD1 matching over 8 bases. The CDR3 has 14 residues. Germline V gives CDR1 MGHRA, CDR2 YSYEKL. V gave up 0 bases and J gave up 10 bases; unmatched junction bases: 7. The CDR3 spells CASSQEGQGVVYTF. In DNA, the CDR3 is TGCGCCAGCAGCCAAGAAGGACAGGGAGTTGTCTACACCTTC.

The V gene is TRBV20-1, the J gene TRBJ1-5; unclear D gene. CDR1 and CDR2 from the germline V gene are DFQATT and SNEGSKA (reference sequence). V gave up 3 bases and J gave up 6 bases, with 15 bases separating them. The CDR3 length is 14 residues. As DNA, the CDR3 is TGCAGTGCTAGTATAATAAGCGTAAGTCAGCCCCAGCATTTT. Protein product: CSASIISVSQPQHF.

V and J are TRBV5-1 and TRBJ2-5; TRBD2 matches at 8 bases. The CDR3 runs to 14 residues. Trimming removed 4 bases from V and 1 base from J; junction bases left unmatched: 3. Per the germline V gene, CDR1 is SGHRS and CDR2 is YFSETQ. CDR3 region: CASSSTSGQETQYF. Here the CDR3 DNA reads TGCGCCAGCAGCAGTACTAGCGGCCAAGAGACCCAGTACTTC.

This clone was detected only a few times. This chain links TRBV2 with TRBJ1-4, with D maybe TRBD1 (5 bases). V lost 5 bases, J lost 8 bases, and 12 bases lay in between. The CDR3 is 13 amino acids. Looked up from germline, CDR1 is SNHLY and CDR2 is FYNNEI. The DNA of the CDR3 is TGTGCCAGCAGTCCTGGGGGGGAGGAAAAACTGTTTTTT. This gives the protein CASSPGGEEKLFF.

This chain uses TRBV18 with TRBJ1-5; 10 bases match TRBD1. This CDR3 region has 14 residues. CDR1 is KGHSH and CDR2 is LQKENI in the germline V gene. J gave up 10 bases and V 6 bases, and 9 bases lay outside the gene matches. The CDR3 nucleotides are TGTGCCAGCTCGTCCCCGGGACAGGGGATCCCCCAGCATTTT. This sequence encodes CASSSPGQGIPQHF.

This chain joins TRBV5-3 and TRBJ1-2, with 12 bases aligning to TRBD1. TRBV5-3 is an open reading frame whose function is uncertain. The junction had 5 bases not matched to a gene; V was cut back by 5 bases and J by 3 bases. The CDR3 is 15 amino acids. The CDR3 loop reads CARRGQGARDYGYTF. In DNA, the CDR3 is TGTGCCAGAAGGGGACAGGGGGCGAGGGACTATGGCTACACCTTC.

The gene calls are TRBV4-3 and TRBJ2-2, with TRBD2 identical over 13 bases. The V and J ends lost 1 base and 0 bases, in that order; junction bases with no gene match: 2. CDR3 length: 18 amino acids. Germline V gene data show CDR1 as LGHNA and CDR2 as YSLEER. Here the CDR3 DNA reads TGCGCCAGCAGCCAAGTACTAGCGGGGGGGCCGAACACCGGGGAGCTGTTTTTT. It codes for CASSQVLAGGPNTGELFF.

The chain carries TRBV2 and TRBJ1-5, with 9 positions matching TRBD1. Germline CDR1 SNHLY, CDR2 FYNNEI. The CDR3 is 17 amino acids. With V trimmed by 3 bases and J by 0 bases, 6 bases remained unmatched. CDR3 loop: CASSEVTGGFSNQPQHF. The CDR3 DNA is TGTGCCAGCAGTGAGGTAACAGGGGGCTTTAGCAATCAGCCCCAGCATTTT.

V usage is TRBV30 and J usage is TRBJ1-5, with D unclear. The V end lost 2 bases, the J end lost 5 bases, and 7 bases lay between the germline ends. The germline V gene has CDR1 GTSNPN and CDR2 SVGIG (reference sequence). CDR3 length: 12 amino acids. The chain's CDR3 is CAWSSLDQPQHF. The CDR3 coding sequence is TGTGCCTGGAGTTCATTGGATCAGCCCCAGCATTTT.

This clone was seen just once. The chain couples TRBV11-2 to TRBJ2-7; D is uncertain. The CDR3 covers 13 residues. The V gene's germline CDR1 is SGHAT and CDR2 FQNNGV. V was cut by 2 bases and J by 3 bases, with 8 bases left in between. The CDR3 nucleotides read TGTGCCAGCAGCTTAATGGCAGGCTACGAGCAGTACTTC. Amino acids: CASSLMAGYEQYF.

This clone was seen just once. This chain joins TRBV28 and TRBJ1-2; D gene uncertain. Germline assignment: CDR1 MDHEN and CDR2 SYDVKM. This CDR3 is built from 12 residues. The V end was cut by 3 bases, the J end by 0 bases, with 2 bases between. This CDR3 reads CASSFPNYGYTF. In DNA, the CDR3 is TGTGCCAGCAGTTTCCCTAACTATGGCTACACCTTC.

The chain recombines TRBV7-9 with TRBJ1-6; TRBD1 aligns across 10 bases. Per germline, CDR1 SEHNR and CDR2 FQNEAQ (reference sequence). The CDR3 is 18 amino acids. The V segment lost 5 bases and the J segment 0 bases; nucleotides outside the gene matches: 7. The CDR3 here is CASSRGQGISSYNSPLHF. The CDR3 bases are TGTGCCAGCAGCCGGGGACAGGGGATCAGCTCCTATAATTCACCCCTCCACTTT.

This clone was seen a handful of times. The genes are TRBV5-4 and TRBJ1-1; D ambiguous. V lost 5 bases to trimming and J lost 3 bases, with 14 bases between them. From germline, CDR1 is SGHNT and CDR2 YYREEE (reference sequence). The CDR3 runs 14 residues. The CDR3 bases are TGTGCCAGCAGTTTCCAGATGGGTGACACTGAAGCTTTCTTT. It encodes CASSFQMGDTEAFF.

The chain joins TRBV7-2 to TRBJ2-7, with D perhaps assigned TRBD1 or TRBD2 (5 bases each). This CDR3 spans 14 amino acids. Trimming pared 2 bases from V and 3 bases from J, leaving 11 bases between. The germline V gene encodes CDR1 SGHTA and CDR2 FQGNSA. CDR3 sequence (DNA): TGTGCCAGCAGCTTATTCCGGGGCCGCTACGAGCAGTACTTC. It codes for CASSLFRGRYEQYF. The full variable domain, with the rest looked up from reference TRBV7-2 and TRBJ2-7, is GAGVSQSPSNKVTEKGKDVELRCDPISGHTALYWYRQSLGQGLEFLIYFQGNSAPDKSGLPSDRFSAERTGGSVSTLTIQRTQQEDSAVYLCASSLFRGRYEQYFGPGTRLTVT.

V is TRBV7-3 and J is TRBJ2-1, with 11 nucleotides matching TRBD1. Germline values: CDR1 SGHTA, CDR2 FQGTGA. After removal of 5 bases from V and 2 bases from J, the junction contained 2 bases not matched to a gene. This CDR3 is built from 15 residues. The CDR3 DNA sequence: TGTGCCAGCAGCACGGGACAGGGGGCCTACAATGAGCAGTTCTTC. This sequence encodes CASSTGQGAYNEQFF.

The V and J genes are TRBV6-1 and TRBJ1-2, with D hard to call. V lost 1 base and J 4 bases, leaving 7 bases between the germline ends. The CDR3 extends over 13 amino acids. The V gene's germline CDR1 is MNHNS and CDR2 SASEGT. In nucleotides, the CDR3 is TGTGCCAGCAGTGAAGACAGCTTCTATGGCTACACCTTC. This translates into CASSEDSFYGYTF.

CDR3 loop: CASRKGQLNTEAFF. The CDR3 DNA reads as TGTGCCAGCAGGAAGGGACAATTGAACACTGAAGCTTTCTTT. The chain links TRBV25-1 to TRBJ1-1, with D perhaps matching TRBD1 (6 bases). This CDR3 is built from 14 residues. V was cut by 6 bases and J by 0 bases, with 11 bases left in between. Germline V gene data show CDR1 as MGHDK and CDR2 as SYGVNS. Complete variable domain (other parts from reference TRBV25-1 and TRBJ1-1): EADIYQTPRYLVIGTGKKITLECSQTMGHDKMYWYQQDPGMELHLIHYSYGVNSTEKGDLSSESTVSRIRTEHFPLTLESARPSHTSQYLCASRKGQLNTEAFFGQGTRLTVV.

CDR3 nucleotides: TGTGCCAGCAGTTTAAATGTCGGGGGGACCGGGACATTCGCTGAAGCTTTCTTT. Encoded protein: CASSLNVGGTGTFAEAFF. The chain employs TRBV28 and TRBJ1-1, with a weak D call TRBD1 (6 bases). V lost 2 bases, J lost 6 bases, and 25 bases lay in between. Germline V gives CDR1 MDHEN, CDR2 SYDVKM. The CDR3 contains 18 residues.